These 14 T cell receptor beta chains came from one sample sequenced in a study of Ad26.COV2.S vaccination and SARS-CoV-2 variants. Treatment here: about 20 received Ad26.COV2.S at low or high dose, single or two shots; roughly five received placebo; per-sample allocation not given. The samples were gathered on day 63 after the first injection of vaccine or placebo. Profiling relied on immunoSEQ multiplex PCR, and the TCRdb table lists in-frame clones only, not all of them. The table lists about 400,000 clones, 83% of them singletons, with almost 7.5% in the top ten. The sample here was peripheral blood, taken in a trial of Ad26.COV2.S vaccine versus placebo. Receptors originate from a person aged 18 to 59 who received the Ad26.COV2.S COVID-19 vaccine or a placebo.

This sequence joins TRBV5-1 and TRBJ2-3; TRBD2 agrees at 11 bases. This CDR3 region has 17 residues. The germline gives CDR1 SGHRS, CDR2 YFSETQ. The trim removed 0 bases at V and 6 bases at J, leaving 9 bases unmatched. The CDR3 loop is CASSLATSGTVRDTQYF. Here the CDR3 DNA reads TGCGCCAGCAGCTTGGCGACTAGCGGGACCGTGAGGGATACGCAGTATTTT.

The chain is built from TRBV19 and TRBJ2-7; 7 bases fit TRBD2. The CDR3 runs 14 residues. The V and J ends lost 8 bases and 0 bases, in that order; junction bases with no gene match: 7. Germline CDR1 is LNHDA and CDR2 is SQIVND (reference sequence). The CDR3 loop reads CASAPGGSSYEQYF. For the CDR3, the DNA is TGTGCCAGTGCCCCGGGCGGGAGCTCCTACGAGCAGTACTTC.

This clone was recorded many times. The V gene is TRBV6-5, the J gene TRBJ1-6; the D is unclear. V was pared by 8 bases and J by 6 bases, with 8 bases between. Germline loops: CDR1 MNHEY, CDR2 SVGAGI. The CDR3 sequence is 12 residues long. For the CDR3, the DNA is TGTGCCAGCTCGGACCTTAATTCACCCCTCCACTTT. Residues: CASSDLNSPLHF.

The chain joins TRBV7-2 to TRBJ2-1; 8 bases agree with TRBD2. The CDR3 has 16 residues. J gave up 2 bases and V 2 bases, and 5 bases lay outside the gene matches. The germline V gene encodes CDR1 SGHTA and CDR2 FQGNSA. CDR3 DNA sequence: TGTGCCAGCAGCTTATCGGGGCGGGGGGCCTACAATGAGCAGTTCTTC. Amino acid sequence: CASSLSGRGAYNEQFF.

The rearrangement links TRBV18 to TRBJ2-5; unclear D gene. The ends were cut back, 3 bases at V and 1 base at J, with 6 bases in the middle. The germline gives CDR1 KGHSH, CDR2 LQKENI. CDR3 length: 13 amino acids. CDR3 bases: TGTGCCAGCTCACCGAGTTTCCAAGAGACCCAGTACTTC. Translated, it gives CASSPSFQETQYF.

Only a few counts were recorded for this clone. The V gene is TRBV11-3, the J gene TRBJ2-3; D perhaps matches TRBD2 (5 bases). Germline CDR1 reads SGHNT; CDR2 reads YENEEA. V shed 0 bases and J shed 6 bases, with 10 bases lying between them. The CDR3 loop spans 14 amino acids. The CDR3 loop is CASSLDAVADTQYF. The CDR3 nucleotides read TGTGCCAGCAGCTTAGACGCGGTAGCGGATACGCAGTATTTT.

CDR3 DNA: TGTGCCAGCAGCCTCGGGACAGGGGGAGGTGAAGCTTTCTTT. It specifies CASSLGTGGGEAFF. The chain recombines TRBV11-2 with TRBJ1-1, with 11 bases matching TRBD1. Germline CDR1 and CDR2: SGHAT and FQNNGV. The CDR3 extends over 14 amino acids. V trimming: 5 bases; J trimming: 7 bases; junction bases outside the gene matches: 6.

The chain has TRBV14 and TRBJ1-3; D uncertain. Germline-derived CDR1 and CDR2 are SGHDN and FVKESK. The CDR3 is 13 amino acids. Trimming cost V 2 bases and J 4 bases, with 6 bases left between them. The CDR3 protein is CASSQRAGNTIYF. CDR3 sequence (DNA): TGTGCCAGCAGCCAAAGGGCCGGAAACACCATATATTTT.

The chain joins TRBV27 to TRBJ2-7; D is possibly TRBD1 (6 bases). The CDR3 sequence is 16 residues long. Germline CDR1 and CDR2: MNHEY and SMNVEV (reference sequence). The V end was cut by 2 bases, the J end by 5 bases, with 19 bases between. Here the CDR3 DNA reads TGTGCCAGCAGTTTAGGGCAGGGGAACGGGCTTCACGAGCAGTACTTC. Translated: CASSLGQGNGLHEQYF.

This clone has just one count. CDR3 sequence: CASSSRATAPIHYEQFF. As DNA, the CDR3 is TGTGCCAGCAGCTCTAGGGCTACAGCGCCAATCCACTATGAGCAGTTCTTC. The chain has TRBV11-2 and TRBJ2-1; D gene unclear. This CDR3 comprises 17 residues. Germline V CDR1 and CDR2: SGHAT, FQNNGV. V lost 4 bases and J lost 8, with 24 bases in between. Looking up the rest from reference TRBV11-2 and TRBJ2-1 gives the full variable domain: EAGVAQSPRYKIIEKRQSVAFWCNPISGHATLYWYQQILGQGPKLLIQFQNNGVVDDSQLPKDRFSAERLKGVDSTLKIQPAKLEDSAVYLCASSSRATAPIHYEQFFGPGTRLTVL.

The V and J genes are TRBV19 and TRBJ2-3, with unresolved D. The germline V gene encodes CDR1 LNHDA and CDR2 SQIVND (reference sequence). V was pared by 1 base and J by 10 bases, with 9 bases between. The CDR3 extends over 12 amino acids. In DNA, the CDR3 is TGTGCCAGTAGTATAGCAGGCGGAGCGCAGTATTTT. This translates into CASSIAGGAQYF.

The J gene is TRBJ1-2, the V gene TRBV7-9, with D maybe TRBD1 (5 bases). The length of the CDR3 is 13 residues. Trimming took 5 bases from V and 4 from J, leaving 11 bases between them. Germline assignment: CDR1 SEHNR and CDR2 FQNEAQ (reference sequence). CDR3 sequence reads: CASSPDSVYGYTF. The CDR3 coding sequence is TGTGCCAGCAGCCCTGACAGCGTCTATGGCTACACCTTC.

The chain uses TRBV3-1 (or the pseudogene TRBV3-2) and TRBJ2-1; 7 bases are shared with TRBD1. The germline V gene has CDR1 LGHDT and CDR2 YNNKEL (reference sequence). This CDR3 is built from 15 residues. V was pared by 0 bases and J by 2 bases, with 1 base of the junction left unmatched. The CDR3 here is CASSQDRGPYNEQFF. The DNA for the CDR3 is TGTGCCAGCAGCCAAGATAGGGGGCCCTACAATGAGCAGTTCTTC.

The J gene is TRBJ2-7, the V gene TRBV11-3, with 7 bases identical to TRBD1. V shed 4 bases, J shed 2 bases, and the junction held 8 bases outside the gene matches. The CDR3 consists of 15 residues. Germline V gene data show CDR1 as SGHNT and CDR2 as YENEEA. This CDR3 is CASSSYRGKAYEQYF. The CDR3 DNA reads as TGTGCCAGCAGCTCTTACAGGGGTAAAGCCTACGAGCAGTACTTC.